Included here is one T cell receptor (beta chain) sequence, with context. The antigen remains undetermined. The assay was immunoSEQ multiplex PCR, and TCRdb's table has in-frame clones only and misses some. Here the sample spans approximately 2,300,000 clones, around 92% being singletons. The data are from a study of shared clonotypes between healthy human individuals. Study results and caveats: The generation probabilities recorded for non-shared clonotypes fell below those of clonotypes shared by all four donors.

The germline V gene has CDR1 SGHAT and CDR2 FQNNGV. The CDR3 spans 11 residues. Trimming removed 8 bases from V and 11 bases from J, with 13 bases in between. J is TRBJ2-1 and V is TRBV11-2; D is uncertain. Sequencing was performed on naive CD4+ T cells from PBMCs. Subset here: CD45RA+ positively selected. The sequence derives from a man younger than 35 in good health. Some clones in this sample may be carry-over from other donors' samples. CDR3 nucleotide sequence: TGTGCCAGCCGGAGTGTTGAGAAGCAGTTCTTC. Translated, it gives CASRSVEKQFF.